Below are 8 T cell receptor beta chains sequenced from a single sample in a study of blood T cell repertoires in COVID-19. The method was immunoSEQ multiplex PCR; TCRdb's version includes in-frame clones alone and lacks a portion of them. The sample shows fewer than 200,000 clones, over 80% of them seen only once. The sequenced sample consisted of PBMCs or T cells enriched from blood (not recorded which). These receptors were obtained from a woman aged 45-59 years who had recovered from COVID-19.

The V and J genes are TRBV12-3 or TRBV12-4 and TRBJ1-2; D unclear. V was trimmed by 6 bases and J by 3 bases, leaving 5 bases between them. The CDR3 has 11 amino acids. The chain's CDR3 is CASRGDYGYTF. The CDR3 DNA reads as TGTGCCAGCAGGGGAGACTATGGCTACACCTTC.

V is TRBV29-1 and J is TRBJ1-1, with TRBD1 matching over 8 bases. Per the germline V gene, CDR1 is SQVTM and CDR2 is ANQGSEA. The length of the CDR3 is 14 residues. The trim removed 8 bases at V and 0 bases at J, leaving 8 bases unmatched. CDR3 residues: CSFDRGSMNTEAFF. The CDR3 coding sequence is TGCAGCTTCGACAGGGGAAGCATGAACACTGAAGCTTTCTTT.

The V and J genes are TRBV7-2 and TRBJ1-6, with D possibly TRBD1 on 5 matching bases. The V gene lost 1 base and the J gene lost 0 bases, with 13 bases spanning the gap. The CDR3 is made up of 18 amino acids. The germline gives CDR1 SGHTA, CDR2 FQGNSA. The CDR3 bases are TGTGCCAGCAGCTTAGTCAGCCGGGGGAGCTCCTATAATTCACCCCTCCACTTT. The encoded protein is CASSLVSRGSSYNSPLHF.

This clone occurred a few times. The chain couples TRBV2 to TRBJ2-5; 7 nucleotides align to TRBD1. Germline CDR1 SNHLY, CDR2 FYNNEI. The CDR3 contains 13 residues. V was clipped by 9 bases and J by 1 base; unmatched bases: 5. This CDR3 reads CASRQGGQETQYF. CDR3 nucleotide sequence: TGTGCCAGTCGACAGGGTGGCCAAGAGACCCAGTACTTC. Looking up the rest from reference TRBV2 and TRBJ2-5 gives the full variable domain: EPEVTQTPSHQVTQMGQEVILRCVPISNHLYFYWYRQILGQKVEFLVSFYNNEISEKSEIFDDQFSVERPDGSNFTLKIRSTKLEDSAMYFCASRQGGQETQYFGPGTRLLVL.

The V call is TRBV7-9, the J call TRBJ2-7; no definite D call. This CDR3 has 11 amino acids. Trimming pared 3 bases from V and 6 bases from J, leaving 6 bases between. CDR1 is SEHNR and CDR2 is FQNEAQ in the germline V gene (reference sequence). The CDR3 loop reads CASSFAGEQYV. Here the CDR3 DNA reads TGTGCCAGCAGCTTTGCCGGCGAGCAGTACGTC.

The chain is built from TRBV7-2 and TRBJ2-1, with 8 positions matching TRBD2. The CDR3 runs to 16 residues. CDR1 and CDR2 (germline): SGHTA, FQGNSA. Losses at the gene ends were 5 bases for V and 0 bases for J; bases not matched to a gene: 6. DNA of the CDR3: TGTGCCAGCAGCCAGATAGCGGGGAGCTCCTACAATGAGCAGTTCTTC. Translating it yields CASSQIAGSSYNEQFF. Full variable domain (remainder filled in from reference TRBV7-2 and TRBJ2-1): GAGVSQSPSNKVTEKGKDVELRCDPISGHTALYWYRQSLGQGLEFLIYFQGNSAPDKSGLPSDRFSAERTGGSVSTLTIQRTQQEDSAVYLCASSQIAGSSYNEQFFGPGTRLTVL.

The chain is built from TRBV10-3 and TRBJ2-1, with a tentative D call TRBD1 (6 bases). V lost 4 bases and J 4 bases, leaving 11 bases between the germline ends. Per the germline V gene, CDR1 is ENHRY and CDR2 is SYGVKD. The length of the CDR3 is 14 residues. The CDR3 coding sequence is TGTGCCATCAGTGCCCCCCAGGGGTACAATGAGCAGTTCTTC. This gives the protein CAISAPQGYNEQFF.

The chain carries TRBV5-1 and TRBJ2-5, with TRBD2 identical over 7 bases. CDR1 is SGHRS, CDR2 YFSETQ, per germline. V gave up 2 bases and J gave up 1 base; unmatched junction bases: 5. This CDR3 comprises 15 residues. The DNA for the CDR3 is TGCGCCAGCAGCTTCGGGGCTAGCGGCCAAGAGACCCAGTACTTC. It translates to CASSFGASGQETQYF.